Given below is one TCR beta chain in context. As yet, its antigen is unknown. This sample was taken from a study of shared clonotypes between healthy human individuals. Study results and limitations: Shared clonotypes across all four donors exceeded non-shared ones in generation probability.

Germline V CDR1 and CDR2: SGHRS, YFSETQ. Trimming took 4 bases from V and 10 from J; bases not matched to a gene: 10. CDR3 length: 15 residues. Data came from immunoSEQ multiplex PCR; TCRdb stores just in-frame clones and leaves some out. The data contain 950,000 to 1,200,000 clones, 60% to 80% of them singletons. Those who donated, Caucasian adults without exception, all lived in Nashville, Tennessee. Sequenced: memory CD4+ T cells from PBMCs. Subset of the sample: CD45RA-negative fraction. The genes are TRBV5-1 and TRBJ2-4; 11 nucleotides agree with TRBD2. The TCR comes from a man between 18 and 29 years old in good health. Some clones in this sample may be carry-over from other donors' samples. The DNA for the CDR3 is TGCGCCAGCAGCCATCAAGGGCTAGCGGGAGGTATTCAGTACTTC. Translation gives CASSHQGLAGGIQYF.